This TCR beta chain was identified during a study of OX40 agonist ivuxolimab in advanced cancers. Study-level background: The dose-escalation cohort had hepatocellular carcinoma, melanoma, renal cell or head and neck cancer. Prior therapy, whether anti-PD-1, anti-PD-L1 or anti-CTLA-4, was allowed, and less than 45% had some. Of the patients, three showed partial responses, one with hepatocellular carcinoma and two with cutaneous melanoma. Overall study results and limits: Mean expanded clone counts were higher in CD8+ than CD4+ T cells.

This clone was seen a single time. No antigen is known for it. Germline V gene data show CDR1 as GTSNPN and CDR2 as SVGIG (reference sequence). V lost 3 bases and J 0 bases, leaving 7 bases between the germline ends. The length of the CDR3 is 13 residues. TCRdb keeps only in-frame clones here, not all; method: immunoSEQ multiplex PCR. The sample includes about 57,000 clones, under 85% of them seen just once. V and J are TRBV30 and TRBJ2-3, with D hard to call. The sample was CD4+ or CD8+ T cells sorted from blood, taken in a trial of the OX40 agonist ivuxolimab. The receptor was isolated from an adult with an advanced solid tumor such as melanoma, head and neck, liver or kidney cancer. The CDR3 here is CAWSAESTDTQYF. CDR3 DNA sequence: TGTGCCTGGAGCGCGGAGAGCACAGATACGCAGTATTTT.